These T cell receptor beta chains were read from a single sample in a study of cytomegalovirus exposure and HLA in healthy donors. Produced via immunoSEQ multiplex PCR; TCRdb's table is partial and in-frame only. The sample holds approximately 90,000 clones, under 85% seen once. Sequenced material: PBMCs. These receptors all stem from a boy between 10 and 17 years old in good health and CMV-seronegative. CDR3s include the opening cysteine and the closing phenylalanine or tryptophan. A D gene is named only where the DNA matches it firmly. A row's size may be missing; if present it is once, few, many or a size class.

V gene	clone size	D gene	J gene	CDR3 DNA	CDR3 protein
TRBV10-3	-	-	TRBJ1-1	TGTGCCATCAGTGTAGCCAGGGTGGACACTGAAGCTTTCTTT	CAISVARVDTEAFF
TRBV29-1	-	-	TRBJ2-7	TGCAGCGTTACGACAGGAAGCTCCTACGAGCAGTACTTC	CSVTTGSSYEQYF
TRBV7-9	-	-	TRBJ2-5	TGTGCCAGCAGCTTCCCCGGTCCCTGGGAGACCCAGTACTTC	CASSFPGPWETQYF
TRBV19	-	TRBD2	TRBJ2-5	TGTGCCAGTAGTATAGATCTCGCGGGAGGGGGAGAGACCCAGTACTTC	CASSIDLAGGGETQYF
TRBV2	-	-	TRBJ1-2	TGCGCCAGCAGTTTGGGACTCATATCGCCGTATGGCTACACCTTC	CASSLGLISPYGYTF
TRBV4-3	few	-	TRBJ1-5	TGCGCCAGCAGCCAAGATTTGGGGAGGAATCAGCCCCAGCATTTT	CASSQDLGRNQPQHF
TRBV11-2	-	-	TRBJ2-5	TGTGCCAGCAGATTGAGGGTGGGAGGGACCCAGTACTTC	CASRLRVGGTQYF
TRBV5-1	-	TRBD2	TRBJ2-7	TGCGCCAGCAGCTTGGCGCCGGGGGGCGAGCAGTACTTC	CASSLAPGGEQYF
TRBV14	-	-	TRBJ1-1	TGTGCCAGCAGCCAAGATAGGGCAGGGCGTGCTTTCTTT	CASSQDRAGRAFF
TRBV29-1	-	-	TRBJ2-7	TGCAGCGTTTCGTGGGGGGCCTACGAGCAGTACTTC	CSVSWGAYEQYF
TRBV4-1	-	TRBD1	TRBJ2-3	TGCGCCAGCAGCCAAGATTGGGGACAGGACGCAGATACGCAGTATTTT	CASSQDWGQDADTQYF
TRBV28	-	-	TRBJ1-2	TGTGCCAGCAGTTACGCCAGGGCTGGCTACACCTTC	CASSYARAGYTF
TRBV30	-	TRBD2	TRBJ2-1	TGTGCCTGGACCGTACCGACTAGCGGTTACAATGAGCAGTTCTTC	CAWTVPTSGYNEQFF
TRBV4-3	-	TRBD2	TRBJ2-6	TGCGCCAGCAGCCAAGATCCGGGGGGTGGGGCCAACGTCCTGACTTTC	CASSQDPGGGANVLTF
TRBV7-8	-	TRBD1	TRBJ1-5	TGTGCCAGCAGCTTATTCGAACAGGGGGCGAATCAGCCCCAGCATTTT	CASSLFEQGANQPQHF
TRBV6-5	once	TRBD1	TRBJ1-1	TGTGCCAGCAGTTACCGTACAGGGGGAAGTAACACTGAAGCTTTCTTT	CASSYRTGGSNTEAFF
TRBV6-5	few	TRBD1	TRBJ2-6	TGTGCCAGCAGGACAGGGAGCGGGGCCAACGTCCTGACTTTC	CASRTGSGANVLTF
TRBV5-4	-	TRBD2	TRBJ2-1	TGTGCCAGCAGCTTGGAGGCCCCCCTAGCGGGAGGCGAGCAGTTCTTC	CASSLEAPLAGGEQFF
TRBV15	-	-	TRBJ2-7	TGTGCCACCAGCAGAGAGCCAACAGGGTACGAGCAGTACTTC	CATSREPTGYEQYF
TRBV1	-	-	TRBJ2-1	TGCACCAGCAGCCAAGATCGGGAACTAGCGGGATGGAATGAGCAGTTCTTC	CTSSQDRELAGWNEQFF
TRBV27	-	-	TRBJ2-7	TGTGCCAGCAGTTTAAAGGACACCTACGAGCAGTACTTC	CASSLKDTYEQYF
TRBV7-9	-	TRBD2	TRBJ2-7	TGTGCCAGCACTAGAGCGGGAGGGACCTACGAGCAGTACTTC	CASTRAGGTYEQYF
TRBV9	-	-	TRBJ1-5	TGTGCCAGCAGCCGAGGGGGAAATAGCAATCAGCCCCAGCATTTT	CASSRGGNSNQPQHF
TRBV27	-	TRBD1	TRBJ2-7	TGTGCCAGCAGCACAGGGGGCAACGAGCAGTACTTC	CASSTGGNEQYF
TRBV29-1	-	TRBD1	TRBJ2-7	TGCAGCGTTGAGCCCCAGGGGGATAAGCAGTACTTC	CSVEPQGDKQYF
TRBV18	-	-	TRBJ1-4	TGTGCCAGCTCATCAACATTGGGGGCTGAAAAACTGTTTTTT	CASSSTLGAEKLFF
TRBV4-3	-	-	TRBJ2-7	TGCGCCAGCAGCCAAGATAAAGTGGCGGCCTACGAGCAGTACTTC	CASSQDKVAAYEQYF
TRBV6-5	once	TRBD1	TRBJ2-1	TGTGCCAGCAGAAAGGACAGGGGGTTTGATGAGCAGTTCTTC	CASRKDRGFDEQFF
TRBV27	once	-	TRBJ1-1	TGTGCCAGCAGCGATGGGCAGAACACTGAAGCTTTCTTT	CASSDGQNTEAFF
TRBV5-1	-	-	TRBJ2-1	TGCGCCAGCAGCTCTTTAGCCCAGTCCTACAATGAGCAGTTCTTC	CASSSLAQSYNEQFF
TRBV7-7	-	-	TRBJ2-1	TGTGCCAGCAGCCCTAGGGGCGAGTACAATGAGCAGTTCTTC	CASSPRGEYNEQFF